These 29 T cell receptor beta chains share one sample of origin, sequenced in a study of OX40 agonist ivuxolimab in advanced cancers. Profiled with immunoSEQ multiplex PCR; TCRdb holds only in-frame clones, not every one. The sample carries about 41,000 clones, 75% to 85% recorded once. Sequences were derived from CD4+ or CD8+ T cells sorted from blood, sampled in a trial of the OX40 agonist ivuxolimab. The receptors come from an adult with an advanced solid tumor such as melanoma, head and neck, liver or kidney cancer.

The V call is TRBV11-2, the J call TRBJ2-1; 7 bases fit TRBD2. V trimming: 1 base; J trimming: 7 bases; junction bases outside the gene matches: 4. Germline V gene sequence: CDR1 SGHAT, CDR2 FQNNGV. The CDR3 runs to 14 residues. The CDR3 protein is CASSLAREQNEQFF. In nucleotides, the CDR3 is TGTGCCAGCAGCTTAGCGCGGGAGCAAAATGAGCAGTTCTTC.

V gene TRBV5-1 combines with J gene TRBJ1-1; no clear D. CDR3 length: 13 residues. The germline gives CDR1 SGHRS, CDR2 YFSETQ. Trimming took off 3 bases at V and 4 bases at J, with 10 bases between the two ends. The CDR3 DNA reads as TGCGCCAGCAGCTCCGTGGTAGGCACTGAAGCTTTCTTT. Protein sequence: CASSSVVGTEAFF.

The rearrangement uses TRBV18 and TRBJ1-5; possibly TRBD1 for D (5 bases). Trimming took 6 bases from V and 5 from J, leaving 14 bases between them. CDR3 length: 14 amino acids. CDR1 is KGHSH, CDR2 LQKENI, per germline. CDR3 in DNA: TGTGCCAGCTCGGGGGTAGGGGACGATCAGCCCCAGCATTTT. Amino acids: CASSGVGDDQPQHF.

The chain uses TRBV23-1 and TRBJ2-3, with a weak D call TRBD1 (5 bases). TRBV23-1 is reported as an ORF; its role is uncertain. The CDR3 loop spans 13 amino acids. V was pared by 6 bases and J by 8 bases, with 15 bases between. CDR3 nucleotide sequence: TGCGCCAGCAGACCGAACAGGACCCCTACGCAGTATTTT. Encoded protein: CASRPNRTPTQYF.

The chain links TRBV21-1 to TRBJ2-5; TRBD1, the D gene given by the table, was not confirmed from the DNA. The DNA end lines up better with TRBJ2-7; the J call may be wrong. TRBV21-1 is designated a pseudogene. The CDR3 sequence is 16 residues long. The CDR3 coding sequence is TGTGCCAGCAGCGCACCGGACAGGGCCAGCTCCTACGAGCAGTACTTC. It codes for CASSAPDRASSYEQYF.

The chain couples TRBV29-1 to TRBJ2-5; 7 positions agree with TRBD2. Losses at the gene ends were 3 bases for V and 5 bases for J; bases not matched to a gene: 0. In germline, CDR1 is SQVTM, CDR2 ANQGSEA. The CDR3 has 11 amino acids. DNA of the CDR3: TGCAGCGTTGATAGCGGGGAGACCCAGTACTTC. Protein: CSVDSGETQYF. The variable domain in full, with the rest retrieved from reference TRBV29-1 and TRBJ2-5, is SAVISQKPSRDICQRGTSLTIQCQVDSQVTMMFWYRQQPGQSLTLIATANQGSEATYESGFVIDKFPISRPNLTFSTLTVSNMSPEDSSIYLCSVDSGETQYFGPGTRLLVL.

J is TRBJ1-3 and V is TRBV7-8, with 8 positions matching TRBD1. Looked up from germline, CDR1 is SGHVS and CDR2 is FQNEAQ. Trimming took 0 bases from V and 4 from J; bases not matched to a gene: 8. The CDR3 is made up of 17 amino acids. The CDR3 bases are TGTGCCAGCAGCTTAGCAAATCAGGGGGCGGCGGGAAACACCATATATTTT. Translated, it gives CASSLANQGAAGNTIYF.

The rearrangement uses TRBV4-3 and TRBJ1-1; tentatively, D is TRBD1 (5 bases). The CDR3 loop spans 14 amino acids. Trimming took off 1 base at V and 6 bases at J, with 12 bases between the two ends. Per the germline V gene, CDR1 is LGHNA and CDR2 is YSLEER. The CDR3 nucleotides read TGCGCCAGCAGCCAAGGGACAACGGGTTCTGAAGCTTTCTTT. This sequence encodes CASSQGTTGSEAFF.

CDR3 coding DNA: TGTGCCAGCCGGGACTCCCGGCGGAATACGCAGTATTTT. Its translation is CASRDSRRNTQYF. The chain combines TRBV6-1 with TRBJ2-3; TRBD2 might be the D (6 bases). The germline V gene encodes CDR1 MNHNS and CDR2 SASEGT. The V end was cut by 8 bases, the J end by 7 bases, with 16 bases between. This CDR3 region has 13 residues.

The rearrangement uses TRBV7-2 and TRBJ1-1, with D possibly being TRBD1 (5 bases). V was clipped by 3 bases and J by 2 bases, with 10 bases between them. The CDR3 has 14 residues. The germline V gene has CDR1 SGHTA and CDR2 FQGNSA. The CDR3 DNA reads TGTGCCAGCAGCTTGGGGCCCGTAAACACTGAAGCTTTCTTT. Residues: CASSLGPVNTEAFF. Full variable domain (missing parts from reference TRBV7-2 and TRBJ1-1): GAGVSQSPSNKVTEKGKDVELRCDPISGHTALYWYRQSLGQGLEFLIYFQGNSAPDKSGLPSDRFSAERTGGSVSTLTIQRTQQEDSAVYLCASSLGPVNTEAFFGQGTRLTVV.

This clone was seen more than once but under ten times. V is TRBV4-3 and J is TRBJ1-5, with D hard to call. Trimming took off 0 bases at V and 7 bases at J, with 7 bases between the two ends. The CDR3 sequence is 13 residues long. Germline V lookup: CDR1 LGHNA, CDR2 YSLEER. Here the CDR3 reads CASSQDLWQPQHF. As DNA, the CDR3 is TGCGCCAGCAGCCAAGATTTGTGGCAGCCCCAGCATTTT.

The chain uses TRBV19 and TRBJ2-1, with D possibly called TRBD1 or TRBD2 (5 bases each). Germline loops: CDR1 LNHDA, CDR2 SQIVND (reference sequence). The V and J ends lost 7 bases and 0 bases respectively, with 7 bases between them. The CDR3 sequence is 13 residues long. The CDR3 reads CASTGRSYNEQFF. CDR3 DNA sequence: TGTGCCAGTACGGGGCGCTCCTACAATGAGCAGTTCTTC.

The chain employs TRBV27 and TRBJ1-5; the D gene is possibly TRBD1 (5 bases). Per germline, CDR1 MNHEY and CDR2 SMNVEV (reference sequence). CDR3 length: 12 residues. V lost 1 base and J lost 9, with 7 bases in between. CDR3 coding DNA: TGTGCCAGCAGTTTATTTCAGGGGCCCCAGCATTTT. Translation: CASSLFQGPQHF.

The CDR3 coding sequence is TGTGCCAGCAGTGAGGGGACCCCTTACGGTGAAAAACTGTTTTTT. It translates to CASSEGTPYGEKLFF. The chain employs TRBV6-6 and TRBJ1-4; perhaps TRBD1 as D (5 bases). The CDR3 extends over 15 amino acids. V shed 5 bases and J shed 7 bases, with 17 bases lying between them. From germline, CDR1 is MNHNY and CDR2 SVGAGI (reference sequence).

The chain couples TRBV5-8 to TRBJ2-1; D is undetermined. Trimming removed 1 base from V and 8 bases from J, with 10 bases in between. Germline V gene lookup returns CDR1 SGHTS and CDR2 YDEGEE. The CDR3 totals 13 residues. The DNA for the CDR3 is TGTGCCAGCAGCTTGATTGGATTGGATGAGCAGTTCTTC. Translated: CASSLIGLDEQFF.

The rearrangement links TRBV5-1 to TRBJ2-2; D remains ambiguous. Germline values: CDR1 SGHRS, CDR2 YFSETQ. The CDR3 covers 14 residues. The V end lost 0 bases, the J end lost 7 bases, and 10 bases lay between the germline ends. CDR3 residues: CASSLAEAIGELFF. In DNA, the CDR3 is TGCGCCAGCAGCTTGGCCGAGGCTATCGGGGAGCTGTTTTTT.

V gene TRBV7-9 combines with J gene TRBJ2-1; possibly TRBD2 for D (6 bases). With 5 bases removed from V and 0 bases from J, the gap between germline ends came to 17 bases. In germline, CDR1 is SEHNR, CDR2 FQNEAQ (reference sequence). CDR3 length: 17 amino acids. The CDR3 protein is CASSPQLGGSSYNEQFF. The CDR3 nucleotides are TGTGCCAGCAGCCCCCAACTCGGGGGAAGCTCCTACAATGAGCAGTTCTTC.

The V and J genes are TRBV19 and TRBJ2-4, with a weak D call TRBD2 (5 bases). The CDR3 runs 13 residues. Germline V gene lookup returns CDR1 LNHDA and CDR2 SQIVND (reference sequence). Trimming shortened V by 5 bases and J by 3 bases, and 8 bases separated the two germline ends. The CDR3 sequence is CASSEGVKNIQYF. CDR3 DNA: TGTGCCAGTAGTGAGGGAGTCAAAAACATTCAGTACTTC.

This rearrangement joins TRBV6-5 to TRBJ2-7, with D tentatively TRBD1 (5 bases). Germline V gives CDR1 MNHEY, CDR2 SVGAGI. With 7 bases removed from V and 1 base from J, the gap between germline ends came to 11 bases. The CDR3 contains 13 residues. The CDR3 DNA reads TGTGCCAGCATCCAAACAGGTTCCTACGAGCAGTACTTC. Translation gives CASIQTGSYEQYF.

The chain uses TRBV6-5 and TRBJ1-1, with no clear D. The CDR3 runs 14 residues. V dropped 1 base and J dropped 4 bases, with 10 bases sitting between them. Per the germline V gene, CDR1 is MNHEY and CDR2 is SVGAGI. The DNA of the CDR3 is TGTGCCAGCAGTTACTGGGGTCCGGCCACTGAAGCTTTCTTT. As protein: CASSYWGPATEAFF.

The rearrangement uses TRBV4-2 and TRBJ2-1, with unresolved D. V gave up 4 bases and J gave up 0 bases, with 10 bases separating them. The V gene's germline CDR1 is LGHNA and CDR2 YNFKEQ. The CDR3 is 15 amino acids. The CDR3 DNA follows: TGTGCCAGCAGCCTCAGACTGAGCTCCTACAATGAGCAGTTCTTC. Translation: CASSLRLSSYNEQFF.

This clone was recorded only once. The chain employs TRBV9 and TRBJ1-1; D uncertain. V gave up 7 bases and J gave up 1 base, with 11 bases separating them. Germline V lookup: CDR1 SGDLS, CDR2 YYNGEE. The CDR3 covers 13 residues. CDR3 residues: CASGGLKNTEAFF. Written as DNA, the CDR3 is TGTGCCAGCGGAGGTCTCAAGAACACTGAAGCTTTCTTT.

The chain's CDR3 is CASSLAGLQPSPLHF. As DNA, the CDR3 is TGTGCCAGCAGCTTAGCGGGACTTCAACCTTCACCCCTCCACTTT. The gene calls are TRBV7-9 and TRBJ1-6; a possible D gene is TRBD1 (5 bases). The CDR3 covers 15 residues. Germline lookup yields CDR1 SEHNR and CDR2 FQNEAQ (reference sequence). V shed 0 bases and J shed 9 bases, with 12 bases lying between them.

This chain joins TRBV6-6 and TRBJ1-1; no definite D call. Deletions cut 0 bases from V and 6 bases from J, with 5 bases between. CDR1 and CDR2 from the germline V gene are MNHNY and SVGAGI (reference sequence). The CDR3 is 12 amino acids. CDR3 sequence reads: CASSYSMAEAFF. Here the CDR3 DNA reads TGTGCCAGCAGTTACTCGATGGCTGAAGCTTTCTTT.

The sample holds a few counts of this clone. In the same sample, other DNA sequences code for this CDR3. V and J are TRBV9 and TRBJ2-3; D is undetermined. The CDR3 has 13 amino acids. The V gene lost 0 bases and the J gene lost 4 bases, with 6 bases spanning the gap. CDR1 and CDR2 from the germline V gene are SGDLS and YYNGEE. The CDR3 coding sequence is TGTGCCAGCAGCGTAGCCCGAGCAGATACGCAGTATTTT. Its protein is CASSVARADTQYF. The full variable domain, completed using reference TRBV9 and TRBJ2-3, is DSGVTQTPKHLITATGQRVTLRCSPRSGDLSVYWYQQSLDQGLQFLIQYYNGEERAKGNILERFSAQQFPDLHSELNLSSLELGDSALYFCASSVARADTQYFGPGTRLTVL.

The chain links TRBV7-2 to TRBJ1-1; TRBD1 matches at 9 bases. V shed 6 bases, J shed 1 base, and the junction held 12 bases outside the gene matches. The CDR3 extends over 17 amino acids. From germline, CDR1 is SGHTA and CDR2 FQGNSA. The CDR3 loop reads CASSRGFRQGGNTEAFF. The CDR3 region has the DNA TGTGCCAGCAGTAGGGGTTTTCGACAGGGGGGGAACACTGAAGCTTTCTTT. The full variable domain, with the rest looked up from reference TRBV7-2 and TRBJ1-1, is GAGVSQSPSNKVTEKGKDVELRCDPISGHTALYWYRQSLGQGLEFLIYFQGNSAPDKSGLPSDRFSAERTGGSVSTLTIQRTQQEDSAVYLCASSRGFRQGGNTEAFFGQGTRLTVV.

The chain employs TRBV5-6 and TRBJ1-2; no definite D call. From germline, CDR1 is SGHDT and CDR2 YYEEEE. With 0 bases removed from V and 4 bases from J, the gap between germline ends came to 13 bases. This CDR3 is 15 amino acids long. In DNA form, the CDR3 reads TGTGCCAGCAGCTTGGAAGGGAGGTCAGTCTATGGCTACACCTTC. Amino acid sequence: CASSLEGRSVYGYTF.

V and J are TRBV4-1 and TRBJ1-1, with D possibly matching TRBD1 (6 bases). V lost 3 bases to trimming and J lost 4 bases, with 9 bases between them. This CDR3 spans 13 amino acids. CDR1 MGHRA and CDR2 YSYEKL come from the germline V gene. The CDR3, as DNA: TGCGCCAGCAGCCACCAACAGGGCACTGAAGCTTTCTTT. This translates into CASSHQQGTEAFF.

This clone was observed a few times. This sequence joins TRBV7-3 and TRBJ2-5, with 7 bases matching TRBD2. The CDR3 covers 15 residues. The J segment lost 1 base and the V segment lost 1 base, leaving 3 bases of the junction unmatched. The V gene's germline CDR1 is SGHTA and CDR2 FQGTGA. In DNA form, the CDR3 reads TGTGCCAGCAGCTTAATTCCGGGGGGCCAAGAGACCCAGTACTTC. It translates to CASSLIPGGQETQYF.